This entry lists 23 T cell receptor beta chains sequenced from one sample in a study of CD8+CD57+ T cells in acquired aplastic anemia. Patients included in sequencing had previously demonstrated CD8+CD57+ cell expansion by flow cytometry. TCR beta VDJ and CDR3 profiles were obtained from a genomic DNA template. Each CDR3 protein gets one entry after TCRdb re-called the reads with MiXCR. The sample shows under 200,000 distinct CDR3 sequences, roughly 48% of them seen only once. The material sequenced was sorted CD4+, CD8+, or CD8+CD57+ T cells (not recorded which) from PBMCs. The source is a human donor with aplastic anemia.

The CDR3 region has the DNA TGCAGCACGAGACAGTTGAACACTGAAGCTTTCTTT. It codes for CSTRQLNTEAFF. J is TRBJ1-1 and V is TRBV29-1, with D maybe TRBD1 (5 bases). The CDR3 length is 12 residues. Trimming shortened V by 8 bases and J by 0 bases, and 10 bases separated the two germline ends. CDR1 and CDR2 from the germline V gene are SQVTM and ANQGSEA. The complete variable domain, with remaining parts taken from reference TRBV29-1 and TRBJ1-1, reads SAVISQKPSRDICQRGTSLTIQCQVDSQVTMMFWYRQQPGQSLTLIATANQGSEATYESGFVIDKFPISRPNLTFSTLTVSNMSPEDSSIYLCSTRQLNTEAFFGQGTRLTVV.

This clonotype was counted between two and nine times. The J gene is TRBJ2-1, the V gene TRBV15; 10 nucleotides line up with TRBD1. Per the germline V gene, CDR1 is LNHNV and CDR2 is YYDKDF (reference sequence). Unmatched junction bases numbered 11, after V lost 3 bases and J lost 3 bases. The CDR3 is 18 amino acids. CDR3 protein: CATSSSRSGQGIYNEQFF. The CDR3 DNA is TGTGCCACCAGCAGCTCCAGGTCGGGACAGGGGATCTACAATGAGCAGTTCTTC.

About this clonotype: A much larger clone differs by one base, so this may be a read error. V usage is TRBV12-3 or TRBV12-4 and J usage is TRBJ1-1, with 11 bases identical to TRBD1. The length of the CDR3 is 13 residues. The trim removed 8 bases at V and 4 bases at J, leaving 3 bases unmatched. This chain's CDR3 is CASGQGAGTEAFF. Here the CDR3 DNA reads TGTGCCAGCGGACAGGGGGCAGGCACTGAAGCTTTCTTT.

V is TRBV5-4 and J is TRBJ2-7; 9 bases are shared with TRBD2. In germline, CDR1 is SGHNT, CDR2 YYREEE (reference sequence). The CDR3 sequence is 15 residues long. The V gene end was trimmed by 2 bases and the J gene end by 2 bases; junction bases not matched to a gene: 5. In DNA, the CDR3 is TGTGCCAGCAGCTTAGAAGTAGCGGGGGCCTACGAGCAGTACTTC. This sequence encodes CASSLEVAGAYEQYF.

The V gene is TRBV25-1, the J gene TRBJ1-1, with D possibly being TRBD1 (6 bases). CDR1 and CDR2 from the germline V gene are MGHDK and SYGVNS. The CDR3 totals 12 residues. V lost 4 bases to trimming and J lost 11 bases, with 14 bases between them. The CDR3 is CASSVLQGSAFF. As DNA, the CDR3 is TGTGCCAGCAGTGTTTTACAGGGTTCTGCTTTCTTT.

This clonotype has at least ten counts. This chain connects TRBV5-6 to TRBJ2-4; 8 bases align to TRBD2. Trimming cost V 4 bases and J 9 bases; bases outside gene matches: 3. From germline, CDR1 is SGHDT and CDR2 YYEEEE. The CDR3 contains 12 residues. The DNA for the CDR3 is TGTGCCAGCAGCCGGGAGGGCCGCATTCAGTACTTC. It is translated as CASSREGRIQYF.

This clonotype was seen repeatedly, ten times or more. The chain uses TRBV14 and TRBJ2-2, with unresolved D. From germline, CDR1 is SGHDN and CDR2 FVKESK. The CDR3 contains 13 residues. V lost 1 base and J 0 bases, leaving 0 bases between the germline ends. The CDR3 region is CASSQANTGELFF. CDR3 nucleotides: TGTGCCAGCAGCCAAGCGAACACCGGGGAGCTGTTTTTT.

This rearrangement joins TRBV20-1 to TRBJ2-6; D tentatively fits TRBD1 or TRBD2 (5 bases each). The CDR3 is 14 amino acids. V was cut by 4 bases and J by 3 bases, with 10 bases left in between. Germline values: CDR1 DFQATT, CDR2 SNEGSKA (reference sequence). CDR3 nucleotide sequence: TGCAGTGCTACAACTGGGGGTGGGGCCAACGTCCTGACTTTC. Amino acids: CSATTGGGANVLTF.

This clonotype was detected a few times. The rearrangement uses TRBV2 and TRBJ2-6; D could derive from TRBD1 or TRBD2 (5 bases each). The CDR3 is 15 amino acids. V was clipped by 10 bases and J by 4 bases, with 17 bases between them. Germline-derived CDR1 and CDR2 are SNHLY and FYNNEI. CDR3 DNA: TGTGCCAACTCTGAGGGGAAGGCGGGGGCCAACGTCCTGACTTTC. Protein sequence: CANSEGKAGANVLTF.

This sequence joins TRBV7-8 and TRBJ1-5; weak D call: TRBD1 (6 bases). Germline V gene sequence: CDR1 SGHVS, CDR2 FQNEAQ. Trimming removed 5 bases at V and 6 bases at J, with 17 bases between. This CDR3 region has 15 residues. The CDR3 spells CASSLSQGYGQPQHF. DNA for the CDR3: TGTGCCAGCAGCCTTTCGCAGGGGTATGGTCAGCCCCAGCATTTT.

The count of this clonotype is one. CDR3 sequence (DNA): TGCAGTGCTAGATCGGCTAGCGGGTCGCTCCACGAGCAGTACTTC. This gives the protein CSARSASGSLHEQYF. The rearrangement joins TRBV20-1 to TRBJ2-7, with 8 positions matching TRBD2. Germline trimming cut 2 bases from V and 5 bases from J; bases unmatched to any gene: 11. CDR3 length: 15 amino acids. From germline, CDR1 is DFQATT and CDR2 SNEGSKA (reference sequence).

Ten or more counts support this clonotype. The chain has TRBV5-1 and TRBJ2-7, with no clear D. Germline CDR1 SGHRS, CDR2 YFSETQ. The germline V and J ends were trimmed by 4 bases and 7 bases, with 12 bases remaining between them. CDR3 length: 12 residues. CDR3 nucleotides: TGCGCCAGCAGCCAGACCACCGAGGAGCAGTACTTC. It is translated as CASSQTTEEQYF.

In this sample, this clonotype turned up many times. The rearrangement uses TRBV15 and TRBJ2-1; 14 bases match TRBD2. The length of the CDR3 is 20 residues. Germline V gives CDR1 LNHNV, CDR2 YYDKDF (reference sequence). The trim removed 1 base at V and 5 bases at J, leaving 13 bases unmatched. CDR3 in amino acids: CATSRVGTSGRPDNDNEQFF. The CDR3, as DNA: TGTGCCACCAGCAGAGTGGGGACTAGCGGGAGACCGGATAACGACAATGAGCAGTTCTTC. Using reference TRBV15 and TRBJ2-1 for the parts outside the CDR3, the full variable domain is DAMVIQNPRYQVTQFGKPVTLSCSQTLNHNVMYWYQQKSSQAPKLLFHYYDKDFNNEADTPDNFQSRRPNTSFCFLDIRSPGLGDTAMYLCATSRVGTSGRPDNDNEQFFGPGTRLTVL.

This clonotype appeared a single time. CDR3 loop: CSARGDRGIYEQYF. The CDR3 nucleotides are TGCAGTGCTAGGGGAGACAGGGGGATTTACGAGCAGTACTTC. This chain uses TRBV20-1 with TRBJ2-7; 9 bases line up with TRBD1. CDR1 is DFQATT, CDR2 SNEGSKA, per germline (reference sequence). V was pared by 3 bases and J by 4 bases, with 7 bases of the junction left unmatched. This CDR3 comprises 14 residues.

This clonotype has ten or more counts. The CDR3 DNA sequence: TGTGCCAGCAGCGTACGGGACAGCACTGAAGCTTTCTTT. It yields the protein CASSVRDSTEAFF. This chain uses TRBV9 with TRBJ1-1, with TRBD1 matching over 7 bases. The CDR3 extends over 13 amino acids. V lost 1 base and J lost 4; bases outside the gene matches: 1. CDR1 and CDR2 from the germline V gene are SGDLS and YYNGEE.

A single count supports this clonotype. The chain is built from TRBV7-9 and TRBJ1-6, with D perhaps matching TRBD1 (5 bases). This CDR3 region has 14 residues. Looked up from germline, CDR1 is SEHNR and CDR2 is FQNEAQ (reference sequence). Trimming stripped 6 bases from V and 9 bases from J, with 15 bases between. The CDR3: CASRRGGSGSPLHF. As DNA, the CDR3 is TGTGCCAGCAGGCGTGGGGGGTCAGGTTCACCCCTCCACTTT.

V gene TRBV5-1 combines with J gene TRBJ1-1, with 11 positions matching TRBD1. The V segment lost 4 bases and the J segment 8 bases; nucleotides outside the gene matches: 10. In germline, CDR1 is SGHRS, CDR2 YFSETQ. This CDR3 spans 15 amino acids. The CDR3 DNA reads TGCGCCAGCAGCGACGGACAGGGGGCTTCTGGAGAAGCTTTCTTT. The encoded protein is CASSDGQGASGEAFF.

The chain has TRBV7-3 and TRBJ2-3, with 8 bases identical to TRBD1. The V and J ends lost 4 bases and 9 bases, in that order; junction bases with no gene match: 12. The V gene's germline CDR1 is SGHTA and CDR2 FQGTGA. The CDR3 covers 15 residues. In nucleotides, the CDR3 is TGTGCCAGCAGCTCTAGCACTGACAGGGGAGGCACGCAGTATTTT. It is translated as CASSSSTDRGGTQYF.

This chain uses TRBV20-1 with TRBJ2-3; 10 nucleotides agree with TRBD1. CDR3 size: 15 residues. Germline trimming cut 3 bases from V and 5 bases from J; bases unmatched to any gene: 8. CDR1 DFQATT and CDR2 SNEGSKA come from the germline V gene (reference sequence). The CDR3 DNA sequence: TGCAGTGCTAGTAGACAGGGGGCAGGGGGAGATACGCAGTATTTT. Translated, it gives CSASRQGAGGDTQYF.

This chain connects TRBV29-1 to TRBJ2-1; TRBD2 matches at 13 bases. V lost 4 bases, J lost 6 bases, and 3 bases stayed unmatched. CDR3 length: 14 amino acids. Germline assignment: CDR1 SQVTM and CDR2 ANQGSEA. As DNA, the CDR3 is TGCAGCGTTGCTACTAGCGGGGGGGCCAATGAGCAGTTCTTC. It yields the protein CSVATSGGANEQFF.

The chain recombines TRBV6-1 with TRBJ2-1, with D tentatively TRBD2 (6 bases). CDR1 MNHNS and CDR2 SASEGT come from the germline V gene. The V gene lost 5 bases and the J gene lost 10 bases, with 12 bases spanning the gap. This CDR3 has 12 residues. For the CDR3, the DNA is TGTGCCAGCAGTCCTGGACGGGAGGAGCAGTTCTTC. Translated, it gives CASSPGREEQFF.

The genes are TRBV2 and TRBJ2-7; 7 nucleotides match TRBD1. The CDR3 loop spans 14 amino acids. Germline CDR1 and CDR2: SNHLY and FYNNEI. The trim removed 7 bases at V and 6 bases at J, leaving 12 bases unmatched. The CDR3 nucleotides read TGTGCCAGCACCGGGACAGACAATAGGGGCGAGCAGTACTTC. Protein product: CASTGTDNRGEQYF.

This clonotype was found many times. This rearrangement joins TRBV7-3 to TRBJ1-1, with D possibly TRBD1 on 6 matching bases. The CDR3 has 14 residues. Trimming took 4 bases from V and 5 from J, leaving 14 bases between them. The germline V gene has CDR1 SGHTA and CDR2 FQGTGA. In nucleotides, the CDR3 is TGTGCCAGCAGCTCCGGGGGGGGGCTGACTGAAGCTTTCTTT. Translation gives CASSSGGGLTEAFF. The complete variable domain, with remaining parts taken from reference TRBV7-3 and TRBJ1-1, reads GAGVSQTPSNKVTEKGKYVELRCDPISGHTALYWYRQSLGQGPEFLIYFQGTGAADDSGLPNDRFFAVRPEGSVSTLKIQRTERGDSAVYLCASSSGGGLTEAFFGQGTRLTVV.